The 5 T cell receptor beta chains below were found in one sample sequenced in a study of T cells after yellow fever vaccination. TCRdb re-analysed the 5' RACE reads in MiXCR, keeping a single row per CDR3 protein. Of approximately 580,000 distinct CDR3 sequences listed, around 17% were seen once; the top ten hold approximately 15%. The specimen was PBMCs, collected less than 6 days after the first yellow fever vaccination. The receptor source for this set is a man younger than 35 who received the YFV17D yellow fever vaccine.

The chain joins TRBV12-5 to TRBJ2-1, with TRBD1 as a possible D gene (7 bases). This CDR3 region has 14 residues. Germline V lookup: CDR1 LGHNT, CDR2 FRNRAP. Between the trimmed V and J ends, which lost 1 base and 8 bases, there was a span of 12 bases. CDR3 amino acids: CASGLDRGGDEQFF. Here the CDR3 DNA reads TGTGCTAGTGGTTTGGACAGGGGAGGCGATGAGCAGTTCTTC.

The chain has TRBV5-6 and TRBJ2-7, with TRBD1 matching 10 bases. With V trimmed by 4 bases and J by 2 bases, 9 bases remained unmatched. Germline V lookup: CDR1 SGHDT, CDR2 YYEEEE. This CDR3 comprises 16 residues. CDR3 nucleotide sequence: TGTGCCAGCAGCACGACAGGGGGCCCGGCCCCCTACGAGCAGTACGTC. This codes for CASSTTGGPAPYEQYV.

This clonotype was seen ten or more times. The junction does not match germline at one end; this may be a read error. The J gene is TRBJ1-5, the V gene TRBV2; 7 nucleotides match TRBD1. Germline V gene data show CDR1 as SNHLY and CDR2 as FYNNEI. There are 16 residues in the CDR3. CDR3 residues: CASSDPGRGGKQPQHF. Written as DNA, the CDR3 is TGTGCCAGCAGTGACCCCGGAAGAGGGGGCAAACAGCCCCAGCATTTT.

The chain couples TRBV18 to TRBJ2-3, with D maybe TRBD2 (6 bases). The CDR3 contains 16 residues. The V end was cut by 0 bases, the J end by 2 bases, with 12 bases between. Germline CDR1 KGHSH, CDR2 LQKENI. The chain's CDR3 is CASSPPGGHHTDTQYF. For the CDR3, the DNA is TGTGCCAGCTCACCACCGGGAGGACACCACACAGATACGCAGTATTTT.

This clonotype was picked up a small number of times. The chain combines TRBV4-3 with TRBJ2-5, with TRBD2 matching over 8 bases. CDR1 and CDR2 from the germline V gene are LGHNA and YSLEER. The CDR3 is 15 amino acids. V lost 0 bases to trimming and J lost 8 bases; unmatched junction nucleotides: 8. As DNA, the CDR3 is TGCGCCAGCAGCCAAGAGTTCAGCGGGGGTAGTACCCAGTACTTC. Amino acid sequence: CASSQEFSGGSTQYF.